The next 3 T cell receptor beta chains were all read from a single sample in a study of shared clonotypes between healthy human individuals. Generated by immunoSEQ multiplex PCR, the TCRdb table keeps only in-frame clones and is missing some. The sample has 2,500,000 or so clones; 93% are singletons. The sequenced sample was naive CD4+ T cells from PBMCs. Subset indicated: CD45RA+ positively selected. These receptors originate from a man aged 18 to 30 in good health. Some clones in this sample may be carry-over from other donors' samples.

The chain recombines TRBV5-6 with TRBJ1-4, with D tentatively TRBD1 (6 bases). Germline V CDR1 and CDR2: SGHDT, YYEEEE. V was shortened by 4 bases and J by 8 bases, with 12 bases between the two germline ends. The CDR3 length is 13 residues. The CDR3 DNA sequence: TGTGCCAGCAGCCCCAGGGGAGGCGAAAAACTGTTTTTT. Protein sequence: CASSPRGGEKLFF.

This chain uses TRBV6-5 with TRBJ2-5; TRBD1 agrees at 11 bases. CDR3 length equals 14 residues. Germline lookup yields CDR1 MNHEY and CDR2 SVGAGI. V trimming: 1 base; J trimming: 7 bases; junction bases outside the gene matches: 2. CDR3 sequence: CASSYWDRGGTQYF. CDR3 nucleotide sequence: TGTGCCAGCAGTTACTGGGACAGGGGGGGGACCCAGTACTTC.

This chain uses TRBV11-1 with TRBJ1-1; D unclear. Trimming took 1 base from V and 11 from J, leaving 14 bases between them. The CDR3 extends over 13 amino acids. Germline V gives CDR1 SGHAT, CDR2 FQDESV (reference sequence). DNA of the CDR3: TGTGCCAGCAGCTTAGTTTTTGCAAGAAAGGCTTTCTTT. Protein sequence: CASSLVFARKAFF.